This T cell receptor beta chain was documented in a study of blood T cell repertoires in COVID-19. Overall study context: Acute and convalescent COVID-19 specimens originated in the United States, Italy and Spain.

In the source study's methods: By means of reference gene primer amplification, nucleated cell counts were estimated. Sequencing was performed with immunoSEQ multiplex PCR; in TCRdb, only in-frame clones are kept and a portion is missing. The V and J calls and clone size were taken over from that table, and D and trimming were inferred from the DNA. Among around 100,000 clones listed, less than 95% were seen once. The CDR3 runs to 16 residues. Germline CDR1 LGHNT, CDR2 FRNRAP. After removal of 1 base from V and 4 bases from J, the junction contained 10 bases not matched to a gene. The source is a man between 50 and 59 years old with acute or convalescent COVID-19. J is TRBJ2-7 and V is TRBV12-5; 7 nucleotides line up with TRBD2. What was sequenced was peripheral blood. The DNA of the CDR3 is TGTGCTAGTGGTTTGGGGTCTGGGCGGGAGCTTTACGAGCAGTACTTC. It encodes CASGLGSGRELYEQYF.